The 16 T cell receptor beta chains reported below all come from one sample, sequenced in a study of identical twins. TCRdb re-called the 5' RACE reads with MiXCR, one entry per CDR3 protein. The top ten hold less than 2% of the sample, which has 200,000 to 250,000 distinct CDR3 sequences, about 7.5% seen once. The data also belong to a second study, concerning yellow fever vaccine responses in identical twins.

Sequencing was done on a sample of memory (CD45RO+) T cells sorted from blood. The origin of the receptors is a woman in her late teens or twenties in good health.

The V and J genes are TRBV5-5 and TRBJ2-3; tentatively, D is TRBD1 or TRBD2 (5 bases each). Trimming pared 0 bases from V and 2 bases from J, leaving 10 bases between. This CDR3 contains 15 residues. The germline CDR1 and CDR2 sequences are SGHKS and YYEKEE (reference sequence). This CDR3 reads CASSLEGRATDTQYF. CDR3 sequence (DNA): TGTGCCAGCAGCTTGGAGGGGAGAGCCACAGATACGCAGTATTTT.

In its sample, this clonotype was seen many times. The CDR3 sequence is CASSYGTVEQYF. In DNA, the CDR3 is TGCGCCAGCAGCTACGGGACGGTCGAGCAGTACTTC. The rearrangement links TRBV5-1 to TRBJ2-7; D possibly uses TRBD1 or TRBD2 (5 bases each). Trimming shortened V by 3 bases and J by 6 bases, and 10 bases separated the two germline ends. Germline-derived CDR1 and CDR2 are SGHRS and YFSETQ. CDR3 size: 12 residues.

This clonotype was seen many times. The CDR3 sequence: CASSPGVREQYF. In nucleotides, the CDR3 is TGTGCCAGCAGTCCCGGGGTACGCGAGCAGTACTTC. The chain uses TRBV7-2 and TRBJ2-7; D possibly corresponds to TRBD2 (5 bases). Germline CDR1 and CDR2: SGHTA and FQGNSA. V was cut by 6 bases and J by 6 bases, with 12 bases left in between. This CDR3 is 12 amino acids long.

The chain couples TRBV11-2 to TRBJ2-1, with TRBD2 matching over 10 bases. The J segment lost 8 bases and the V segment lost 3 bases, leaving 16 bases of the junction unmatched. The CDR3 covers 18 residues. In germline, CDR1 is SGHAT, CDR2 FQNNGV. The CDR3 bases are TGTGCCAGCAGCTTGGTAGCGGGGGGATTTAAAAACTCGGATGAGCAGTTCTTC. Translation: CASSLVAGGFKNSDEQFF.

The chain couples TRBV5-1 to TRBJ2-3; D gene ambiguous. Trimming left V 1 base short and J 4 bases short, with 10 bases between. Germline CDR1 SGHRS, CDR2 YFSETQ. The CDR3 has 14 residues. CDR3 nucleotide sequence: TGCGCCAGCAGCTTGTTATTAAGCGCAGATACGCAGTATTTT. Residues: CASSLLLSADTQYF.

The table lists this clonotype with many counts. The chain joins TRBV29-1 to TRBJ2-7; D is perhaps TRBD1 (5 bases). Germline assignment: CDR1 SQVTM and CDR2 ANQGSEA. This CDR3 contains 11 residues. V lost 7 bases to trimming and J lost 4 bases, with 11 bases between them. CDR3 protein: CSAGHNYEQYF. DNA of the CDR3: TGCAGCGCCGGACACAATTACGAGCAGTACTTC.

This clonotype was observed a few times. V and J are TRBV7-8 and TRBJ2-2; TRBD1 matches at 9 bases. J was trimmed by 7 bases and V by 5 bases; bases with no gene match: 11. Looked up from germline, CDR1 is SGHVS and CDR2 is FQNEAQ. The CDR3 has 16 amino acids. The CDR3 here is CASSPRSGTGIGELFF. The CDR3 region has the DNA TGTGCCAGCAGCCCCCGGTCAGGGACAGGGATCGGGGAGCTGTTTTTT.

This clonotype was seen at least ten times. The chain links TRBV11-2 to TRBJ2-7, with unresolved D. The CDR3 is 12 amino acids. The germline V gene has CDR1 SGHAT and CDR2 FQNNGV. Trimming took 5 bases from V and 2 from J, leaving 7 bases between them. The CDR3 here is CASSRGPYEQYF. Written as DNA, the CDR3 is TGTGCCAGCAGCAGAGGTCCCTACGAGCAGTACTTC.

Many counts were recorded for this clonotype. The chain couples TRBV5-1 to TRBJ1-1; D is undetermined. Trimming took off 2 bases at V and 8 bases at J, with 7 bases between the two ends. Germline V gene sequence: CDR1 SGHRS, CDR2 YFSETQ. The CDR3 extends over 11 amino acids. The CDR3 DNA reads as TGCGCCAGCAGCTTTCAATCGGAAGCTTTCTTT. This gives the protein CASSFQSEAFF. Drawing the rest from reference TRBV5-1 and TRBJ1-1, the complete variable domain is KAGVTQTPRYLIKTRGQQVTLSCSPISGHRSVSWYQQTPGQGLQFLFEYFSETQRNKGNFPGRFSGRQFSNSRSEMNVSTLELGDSALYLCASSFQSEAFFGQGTRLTVV.

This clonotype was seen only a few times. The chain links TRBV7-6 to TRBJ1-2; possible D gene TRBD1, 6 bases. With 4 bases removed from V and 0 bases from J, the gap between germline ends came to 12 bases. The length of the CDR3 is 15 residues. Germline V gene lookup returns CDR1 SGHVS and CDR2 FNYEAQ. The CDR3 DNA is TGTGCCAGCAGCTCTGGGGGACAAGCTAACTATGGCTACACCTTC. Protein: CASSSGGQANYGYTF.

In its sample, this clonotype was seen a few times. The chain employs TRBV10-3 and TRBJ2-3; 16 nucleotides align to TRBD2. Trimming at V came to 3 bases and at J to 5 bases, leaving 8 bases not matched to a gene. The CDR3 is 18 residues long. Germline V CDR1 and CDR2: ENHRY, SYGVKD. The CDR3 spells CAISDSGLAGGTVDTQYF. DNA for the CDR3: TGTGCCATCAGTGACTCGGGACTAGCGGGGGGGACCGTAGATACGCAGTATTTT.

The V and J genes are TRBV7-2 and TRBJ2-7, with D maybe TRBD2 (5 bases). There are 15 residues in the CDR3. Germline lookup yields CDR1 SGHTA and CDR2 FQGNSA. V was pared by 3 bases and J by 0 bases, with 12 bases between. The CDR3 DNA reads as TGTGCCAGCAGCTTTGGCGGGTCTAGCTCCTACGAGCAGTACTTC. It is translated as CASSFGGSSSYEQYF.

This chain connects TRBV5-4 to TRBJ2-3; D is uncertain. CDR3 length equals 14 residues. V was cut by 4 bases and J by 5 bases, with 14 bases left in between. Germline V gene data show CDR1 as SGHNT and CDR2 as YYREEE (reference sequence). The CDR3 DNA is TGTGCCAGCAGCCCCCCTATAGGAAAAGATACGCAGTATTTT. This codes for CASSPPIGKDTQYF.

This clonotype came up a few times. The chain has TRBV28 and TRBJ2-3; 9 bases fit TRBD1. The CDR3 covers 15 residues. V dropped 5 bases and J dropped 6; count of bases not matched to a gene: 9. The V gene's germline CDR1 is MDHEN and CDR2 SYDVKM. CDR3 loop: CASSVYGTGRDTQYF. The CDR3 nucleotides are TGTGCCAGCAGTGTCTACGGGACAGGGAGGGATACGCAGTATTTT.

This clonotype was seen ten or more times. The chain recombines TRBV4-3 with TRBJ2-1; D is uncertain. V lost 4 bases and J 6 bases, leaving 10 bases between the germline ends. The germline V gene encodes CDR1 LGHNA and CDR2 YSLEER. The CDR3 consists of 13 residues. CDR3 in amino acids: CASSRDESNEQFF. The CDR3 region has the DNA TGCGCCAGCAGCCGAGATGAGAGCAATGAGCAGTTCTTC.

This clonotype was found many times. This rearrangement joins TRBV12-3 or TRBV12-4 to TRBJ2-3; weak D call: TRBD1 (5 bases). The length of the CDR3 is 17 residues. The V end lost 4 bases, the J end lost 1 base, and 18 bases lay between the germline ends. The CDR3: CASSSRANGGGTDTQYF. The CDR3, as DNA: TGTGCCAGCAGTTCCAGGGCCAACGGTGGGGGCACAGATACGCAGTATTTT.